The T cell receptor (beta chain) described here comes from a study of regulatory T cells in long-lasting Graves disease (dated by TCRdb to 2020 to 2022). About the full investigation: To count as having persistent Graves' disease, a patient had to have received antithyroid drug treatment for over 5 years with TSH receptor autoantibodies remaining persistently positive. Persistent Graves' disease patients were compared with newly diagnosed Graves' disease patients by peripheral blood TCR sequencing and RNA sequencing. The study took place in China and was registered as a clinical trial. A total of approximately 35 samples underwent TCR sequencing: about 13 from persistent and roughly 20 from newly diagnosed Graves' disease patients. On average, persistent Graves' disease patients in the clinical cohort had been on antithyroid drugs for about 10 years. The paper's findings and limits, for the study overall: The authors acknowledged the small sample size as a limitation that may reduce accuracy. A larger number of public clonotypes was shared among persistent patients (about 2,700) than among newly diagnosed patients (more than 850). Sequencing and analysis were limited to the TCR beta chain. Compared with newly diagnosed patients, persistent Graves' disease patients had lower TCR Shannon entropy and fewer highly expanded clones, which suggests clonal expansion. Only peripheral blood was studied, because thyroid tissue, the primary lesion, was inaccessible.

In the case of this clonotype: The specificity of this receptor is unknown. Qualities for individual bases were not recorded, and no much larger clone is one base off.

The time point label for this specimen denotes: persistent/refractory GD, antithyroid drugs over 5 years with positive TRAb. For both TCR sequencing and RNA sequencing, RNA was extracted from PBMCs in TRIzol. The diagnosis of Graves' disease was made according to American Thyroid Association guidelines. Patients were recruited from an endocrinology department in Xi'an, China. Each patient gave roughly 8.4 milliliters of peripheral blood, collected in an EDTA anticoagulant tube. PBMCs were isolated by Ficoll Paque Plus density gradient separation without further T cell sorting. RNA quality was checked with an Agilent 2100 Bioanalyzer and agarose gel, and concentration with a NanoDrop 2000. Libraries were made using multiplex PCR. For sequencing, an Illumina HiSeq 4000 was employed. TCR beta libraries were built with iRepertoire HTBI primers and Arm-PCR amplification of CDR3 regions. Before sequencing, the PCR products underwent gel purification. Per the source publication's procedure: A total of around 59 TRBV and under 15 TRBJ segments were identified across samples and were used for gene usage analysis of CDR3 amino acid clonotypes. COPE and FqMerger were used to merge filtered high-quality paired reads into contigs. BLAST was used to align contigs to IMGT TRBV, TRBD and TRBJ reference genes, and CDR3 was defined according to IMGT. Clonotypes above 0.1% frequency were classified as highly expanded clones. Repertoire diversity was measured by Shannon entropy, and V-J evenness by the Gini coefficient. Public clonotypes were defined as clonotypes shared by more than one individual. Clones were called with MiXCR by TCRdb after fastp trimmed the public reads at Q25, and only in-frame beta chains were retained. Duplicate CDR3 protein sequences are folded into a single record with the most common DNA and genes. TCRdb assigned the V and J calls; the authors' analysis was not used. In this sample the table shows 450,000 or so distinct CDR3 sequences, less than 25% of which occur a single time. Clones ranked in the top ten supply less than 9% of the sample.

The sequencing used peripheral blood mononuclear cells (PBMCs), collected when the disease was refractory, from a patient treated with antithyroid drugs. This sequence was found in a female donor with Graves disease.

The nucleotides read TGTGCCACCAGCACCCCGGGAAGGTCGCTCACTGAAGCTTTCTTT. It specifies CATSTPGRSLTEAFF. The chain couples TRBV15 to TRBJ1-1, with the identity of the D gene unclear. The CDR3 numbers 15 residues from cysteine through phenylalanine. CDR3 DNA only is kept here, 45 bases in frame from base 1. CDR1 and CDR2 were assigned from the germline V gene (reference sequence) as LNHNV and YYDKDF. At the junction V is shortened by 4 bases and J by 4 bases, with 16 bases in between.